Listed here is a single T cell receptor (beta chain). The sample is drawn from a study of blood T cell repertoires in COVID-19. Background on the study: Sites across the United States, Italy and Spain contributed samples from acute and convalescent COVID-19. PBMCs, B-cell-depleted T cells, or T cells provided the cDNA or gDNA that made up the material.

In the original analysis: Amplification of reference gene primers was used by the study to estimate nucleated cell counts. The assay was immunoSEQ multiplex PCR, and TCRdb's table has in-frame clones only and misses some. That table furnishes V, J and clone size, whereas the DNA furnished D and trimming. The table has some 180,000 clones, roughly 78% seen once. This receptor was taken from a woman of 80 years or more with active or convalescent COVID-19. The sequenced sample was peripheral blood.

CDR3 sequence reads: CASSLDGDNTEAFF. DNA for the CDR3: TGTGCCAGCAGCTTAGATGGAGATAACACTGAAGCTTTCTTT. The chain has TRBV7-9 and TRBJ1-1; no reliable D call. V was trimmed by 1 base and J by 2 bases, leaving 8 bases between them. Germline assignment: CDR1 SEHNR and CDR2 FQNEAQ (reference sequence). The CDR3 sequence is 14 residues long.